This is a list of T cell receptor beta chains from one sample in a study of T-cell reconstitution after alpha-beta-depleted transplantation in children. MiXCR was run by TCRdb on the PCR reads, yielding one entry per CDR3 protein. The sample lists about 350,000 distinct CDR3 sequences, 15% to 20% seen once, with about 41% in the top ten. Sequenced material: PBMCs, mostly from graft donor cells, taken 360 days after TCRalphabeta/CD19-depleted stem cell transplant. The origin of the receptors is a male patient between 2 and 10 years old who had a stem cell transplant for acute lymphoblastic leukemia, so the T cells may come from the graft donor. Each CDR3 is given with its conserved first and last residue. Each record gives: J gene, V gene, CDR3 length, clone size, D gene, CDR3 DNA, CDR3 protein. D genes are given only for firm matches. Expanded clones get a size class; other rows say once, few or many, or leave the size out.

TRBJ1-6,TRBV7-3,16,.,.,TGTGCCAGCAGCTTAAGGGGGGCCCCTTATAATTCACCCCTCCACTTT,CASSLRGAPYNSPLHF
TRBJ2-7,TRBV5-6,14,.,.,TGTGCCAGCAGCTTCCCGGGACCACCCTACGAGCAGTACTTC,CASSFPGPPYEQYF
TRBJ2-2,TRBV24-1,13,.,TRBD1,TGTGCCACCCGGACAGGGGTTAACGGGGAGCTGTTTTTT,CATRTGVNGELFF
TRBJ1-6,TRBV7-2,17,few,.,TGTGCCAGCAGCTACAACTCAAGGGGCTCCTATAATTCACCCCTCCACTTT,CASSYNSRGSYNSPLHF
TRBJ1-2,TRBV20-1,12,few,.,TGCAGTACTGATGAAGCTAACTATGGCTACACCTTC,CSTDEANYGYTF
TRBJ2-5,TRBV9,15,.,.,TGTGCCAGCAGCGTAACCGGGGATGGCTCGGAGACCCAGTACTTC,CASSVTGDGSETQYF
TRBJ2-4,TRBV6-2/TRBV6-3,12,.,TRBD1,TGTGCCAGCAGTCGCACCGGGACAGGGGAATACTTC,CASSRTGTGEYF
TRBJ2-6,TRBV12-3/TRBV12-4,18,.,.,TGTGCCAGCAGTTTTCGTGGAGGTTTTAACTCTGGGGCCAACGTCCTGACTTTC,CASSFRGGFNSGANVLTF
TRBJ2-1,TRBV12-3/TRBV12-4,12,few,.,TGTGCCAGCAGTCAATGGGATCGTGAGCAGTTCTTC,CASSQWDREQFF
TRBJ2-1,TRBV9,21,few,.,TGTGCCAGCAGCCCCCGCAAAGCCACTCCCATAGCGGCCAGCTCCTACAATGAGCAGTTCTTC,CASSPRKATPIAASSYNEQFF
TRBJ2-5,TRBV25-1,15,few,TRBD1,TGTGCCAGCAGACGTACAGGGGTGTACCAAGAGACCCAGTACTTC,CASRRTGVYQETQYF
TRBJ2-7,TRBV28,16,many,TRBD2,TGTGCCAGCAGTTTGTCGCTAGCGGGGAGCTCCTACGAGCAGTACTTC,CASSLSLAGSSYEQYF
TRBJ2-7,TRBV20-1,13,.,.,TGCAGTGCTAGTTCGGCCAGCTCCTACGAGCAGTACTTC,CSASSASSYEQYF
TRBJ2-2,TRBV7-2,17,few,TRBD2,TGTGCCAGCAGCTTACTCGGACTAGCTTCTCAGAACGGGGAGCTGTTTTTT,CASSLLGLASQNGELFF
TRBJ1-5,TRBV12-3/TRBV12-4,15,.,TRBD1,TGTGCCAGCAGTTCCCGGGACAGACCCAATCAGCCCCAGCATTTT,CASSSRDRPNQPQHF
TRBJ1-1,TRBV28,15,few,.,TGTGCCAGCAAAACTGCTTCTCGGAGTGAAACTGAAGCTTTCTTT,CASKTASRSETEAFF
TRBJ1-1,TRBV3-1,15,.,TRBD1,TGTGCCAGCAGTCGACAGGGCGGTCAACGGGAGGAAGCTTTCTTT,CASSRQGGQREEAFF
TRBJ2-7,TRBV7-2,15,few,.,TGTGCCAGCAGCTTAGAGGGACATTCGGCCTACGAGCAGTACTTC,CASSLEGHSAYEQYF
TRBJ1-3,TRBV6-6,16,few,.,TGTGCCAGCAGGTCCAGGGTCGGGAGCTCTGGAAACACCATATATTTT,CASRSRVGSSGNTIYF
TRBJ2-4,TRBV4-1,16,few,.,TGCGCCAGCAGCCAAGAGTACCGACAGTCCCAGGACATTCAGTACTTC,CASSQEYRQSQDIQYF
TRBJ2-7,TRBV6-5,11,few,.,TGTGCCAGCAGAAGGGGTCACGAGCAGTACTTC,CASRRGHEQYF
TRBJ2-5,TRBV7-9,15,.,TRBD1,TGTGCCAGCAGCGTCGGCACAGGGGGCTTAGAGACCCAGTACTTC,CASSVGTGGLETQYF